This T cell receptor (beta chain) was found in a study of somatic mutations in cytotoxic T cells in rheumatoid arthritis. Whole-study context: Right after diagnosis, and before any treatment had started, patient peripheral blood (about 30 ml EDTA) was drawn.

Concerning this clone: Its antigen is unknown.

In the original analysis: Expanded CD8+ clones from patients, those larger than 1%, seldom had a match among published virus-specific TCRB sequences. Assay: immunoSEQ multiplex PCR; the TCRdb copy retains only in-frame clones and omits some. D and trimming come from the DNA, and the V and J calls and clone size come from that table. The sample shows approximately 20,000 clones, under 85% of them seen only once. J was trimmed by 1 base and V by 0 bases; bases with no gene match: 0. Per the germline V gene, CDR1 is MNHNS and CDR2 is SASEGT. CDR3 length: 15 amino acids. Overall study findings and caveats: The antigen targets of the expanded CD8+ clones lacked identification. Among approximately 60 patients, roughly eight showed a largest CD8+ clone that surpassed 20% of CD8+ cells.

The TCR originated in a man aged 18 to 30 with rheumatoid arthritis. The chain combines TRBV6-1 with TRBJ2-7; TRBD2 matches at 10 bases. Material: CD8+ T cells sorted from blood. CDR3 in amino acids: CASSEASGGSYEQYF. In DNA, the CDR3 is TGTGCCAGCAGTGAAGCTAGCGGGGGGTCCTACGAGCAGTACTTC.